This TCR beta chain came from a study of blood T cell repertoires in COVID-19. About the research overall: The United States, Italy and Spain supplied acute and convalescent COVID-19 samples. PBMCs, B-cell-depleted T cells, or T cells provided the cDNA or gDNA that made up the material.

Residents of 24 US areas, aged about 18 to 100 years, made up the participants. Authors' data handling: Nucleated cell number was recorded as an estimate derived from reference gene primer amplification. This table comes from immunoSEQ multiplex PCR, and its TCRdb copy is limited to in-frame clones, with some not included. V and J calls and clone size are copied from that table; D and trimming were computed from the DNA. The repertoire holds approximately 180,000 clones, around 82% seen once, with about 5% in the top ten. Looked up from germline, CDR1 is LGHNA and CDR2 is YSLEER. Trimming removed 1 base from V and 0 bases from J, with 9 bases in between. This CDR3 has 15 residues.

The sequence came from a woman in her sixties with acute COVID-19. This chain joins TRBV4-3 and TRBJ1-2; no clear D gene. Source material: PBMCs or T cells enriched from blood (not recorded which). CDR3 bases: TGCGCCAGCAGCCAAGGCGGCGGTACTAACTATGGCTACACCTTC. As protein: CASSQGGGTNYGYTF.